The 30 T cell receptor beta chains below come from one sample, sequenced in a study of OX40 agonist ivuxolimab in advanced cancers. Library prep was done by the immunoSEQ multiplex PCR assay. Not all clones reach the TCRdb copy of this immuneACCESS table, which keeps in-frame sequences only. Checked studies attribute under half of the gap to unresolved V genes and leave the rest unexplained. This sample has approximately 64,000 clones in its table, and about 82% of those were observed once. In total, the top ten clones hold around 4% of the sample. This specimen consisted of CD4+ or CD8+ T cells sorted from blood, obtained in a trial of the OX40 agonist ivuxolimab. Receptors were obtained from an adult with an advanced solid tumor such as melanoma, head and neck, liver or kidney cancer.

This clone was seen more than once but under ten times. The DNA for the CDR3 is TGTGCCAGCAGCTTAACTAGCGGCACAGATACGCAGTATTTT. It codes for CASSLTSGTDTQYF. The chain links TRBV7-3 to TRBJ2-3, with a weak D call TRBD2 (5 bases). V lost 0 bases, J lost 1 base, and 5 bases lay in between. The CDR3 consists of 14 residues. The V gene's germline CDR1 is SGHTA and CDR2 FQGTGA.

The CDR3: CANAPGATEIYGYTF. For the CDR3, the DNA is TGCGCCAACGCCCCGGGGGCCACCGAAATCTATGGCTACACCTTC. This chain connects TRBV5-1 to TRBJ1-2; a possible D gene is TRBD1 (6 bases). The CDR3 is 15 amino acids. Germline V CDR1 and CDR2: SGHRS, YFSETQ. Trimming pared 9 bases from V and 4 bases from J, leaving 22 bases between.

V is TRBV6-6 and J is TRBJ2-7; no clear D gene. This CDR3 region has 13 residues. The germline gives CDR1 MNHNY, CDR2 SVGAGI (reference sequence). V lost 8 bases and J 0 bases, leaving 11 bases between the germline ends. As DNA, the CDR3 is TGTGCCAGCTGGGAACAGCCCTCCTACGAGCAGTACTTC. It encodes CASWEQPSYEQYF.

A single count supports this clone. J is TRBJ2-5 and V is TRBV25-1; the match to TRBD1 covers 7 bases. The V gene end was trimmed by 3 bases and the J gene end by 7 bases; junction bases not matched to a gene: 14. Germline CDR1 is MGHDK and CDR2 is SYGVNS. The CDR3 has 16 residues. CDR3 sequence reads: CASSDHRQGVRGTQYF. In DNA form, the CDR3 reads TGTGCCAGCAGTGACCACCGACAGGGCGTAAGAGGGACCCAGTACTTC.

The genes are TRBV27 and TRBJ2-7, with 7 nucleotides matching TRBD1. CDR3 size: 14 residues. From germline, CDR1 is MNHEY and CDR2 SMNVEV (reference sequence). Unmatched junction bases numbered 9, after V lost 7 bases and J lost 3 bases. DNA for the CDR3: TGTGCCAGCACTCCGACAGGGACCCACTACGAGCAGTACTTC. Translating it yields CASTPTGTHYEQYF.

The V gene is TRBV5-5, the J gene TRBJ2-7, with 7 bases lining up with TRBD1. The CDR3 spans 17 residues. CDR1 and CDR2 from the germline V gene are SGHKS and YYEKEE (reference sequence). With V trimmed by 3 bases and J by 2 bases, 14 bases remained unmatched. The CDR3 nucleotides are TGTGCCAGCAGCTCGACCACTGGACAGGAGATGACCTACGAGCAGTACTTC. This encodes CASSSTTGQEMTYEQYF.

The chain combines TRBV4-1 with TRBJ2-3; the match to TRBD2 covers 7 bases. The CDR3 has 20 amino acids. CDR1 and CDR2 (germline): MGHRA, YSYEKL. V shed 4 bases and J 4 bases; nucleotides not matched to a gene: 23. This CDR3 is CASSPRTGEKRDLSADTQYF. The CDR3 DNA reads TGCGCCAGCAGCCCCCGAACGGGGGAAAAGCGGGATCTTAGTGCAGATACGCAGTATTTT.

The chain recombines TRBV6-1 with TRBJ1-2; 11 nucleotides align to TRBD1. The CDR3 extends over 14 amino acids. Per germline, CDR1 MNHNS and CDR2 SASEGT. V shed 5 bases, J shed 6 bases, and the junction held 5 bases outside the gene matches. Written as DNA, the CDR3 is TGTGCCAGCAGTCTAGGACAGGGGGCAGATGGCTACACCTTC. This encodes CASSLGQGADGYTF.

V and J are TRBV4-2 and TRBJ2-7; a possible D gene is TRBD2 (5 bases). This CDR3 spans 15 amino acids. CDR1 and CDR2 (germline): LGHNA, YNFKEQ. V was pared by 0 bases and J by 4 bases, with 13 bases between. The CDR3 region is CASSQDDRSGYEQYF. The DNA of the CDR3 is TGTGCCAGCAGCCAAGATGATAGATCGGGGTACGAGCAGTACTTC.

This clone was detected a few times. The chain combines TRBV11-2 with TRBJ2-1, with TRBD2 matching over 8 bases. V was pared by 2 bases and J by 8 bases, with 5 bases of the junction left unmatched. The CDR3 has 14 residues. In germline, CDR1 is SGHAT, CDR2 FQNNGV. CDR3: CASSLSGSLDEQFF. The CDR3 region has the DNA TGTGCCAGCAGCTTAAGCGGGAGTTTGGATGAGCAGTTCTTC.

This chain uses TRBV5-1 with TRBJ2-7; 7 bases fit TRBD2. Germline V gene sequence: CDR1 SGHRS, CDR2 YFSETQ. V lost 4 bases to trimming and J lost 5 bases; unmatched junction nucleotides: 12. The CDR3 sequence is 15 residues long. This chain's CDR3 is CASSPWGGRVNEQYF. The CDR3 DNA follows: TGCGCCAGCAGCCCCTGGGGGGGTAGGGTCAACGAGCAGTACTTC.

The chain links TRBV19 to TRBJ1-5; possible D gene TRBD1, 6 bases. The V and J ends lost 6 bases and 4 bases respectively, with 16 bases between them. This CDR3 spans 15 amino acids. The V gene's germline CDR1 is LNHDA and CDR2 SQIVND (reference sequence). CDR3 protein: CASSRTGTPNQPQHF. The CDR3 coding sequence is TGTGCCAGTAGCAGAACCGGGACACCGAATCAGCCCCAGCATTTT.

The chain combines TRBV19 with TRBJ2-4; 8 bases line up with TRBD2. The CDR3 runs 17 residues. The germline V gene encodes CDR1 LNHDA and CDR2 SQIVND (reference sequence). V trimming: 2 bases; J trimming: 2 bases; junction bases outside the gene matches: 8. The CDR3 sequence: CASSISGGTVTKNIQYF. CDR3 nucleotides: TGTGCCAGTAGTATATCGGGGGGGACGGTGACCAAAAACATTCAGTACTTC.

The DNA of the CDR3 is TGTGCCAGCAGAACCAGGACAGGGGTTGAAAATGAAAAACTGTTTTTT. This codes for CASRTRTGVENEKLFF. The chain links TRBV2 to TRBJ1-4; 9 bases align to TRBD1. The junction had 10 bases not matched to a gene; V was cut back by 6 bases and J by 5 bases. Germline-derived CDR1 and CDR2 are SNHLY and FYNNEI. The CDR3 runs 16 residues.

The J gene is TRBJ2-2, the V gene TRBV7-3; D unclear. The CDR3 length is 16 residues. Trimming took off 3 bases at V and 6 bases at J, with 17 bases between the two ends. Germline CDR1 is SGHTA and CDR2 is FQGTGA. The CDR3 here is CASSFNGPSQAGELFF. In DNA form, the CDR3 reads TGTGCCAGCAGCTTTAATGGTCCGAGTCAGGCCGGGGAGCTGTTTTTT.

V usage is TRBV7-2 and J usage is TRBJ1-3; D perhaps matches TRBD1 (6 bases). The CDR3 contains 17 residues. Between the trimmed V and J ends, which lost 5 bases and 1 base, there was a span of 18 bases. Germline lookup yields CDR1 SGHTA and CDR2 FQGNSA. CDR3 region: CASSLEGVRVSGNTIYF. CDR3 DNA: TGTGCCAGCAGCCTTGAGGGGGTACGAGTTTCTGGAAACACCATATATTTT.

The chain joins TRBV19 to TRBJ2-7; D call uncertain. This CDR3 has 14 amino acids. Germline CDR1 is LNHDA and CDR2 is SQIVND (reference sequence). Trimming took off 6 bases at V and 4 bases at J, with 16 bases between the two ends. DNA for the CDR3: TGTGCCAGTAGCCTAAAGGACCTTTATTACGAGCAGTACTTC. It encodes CASSLKDLYYEQYF.

The chain employs TRBV28 and TRBJ1-5; a weak D match, TRBD1 (5 bases). Germline CDR1 and CDR2: MDHEN and SYDVKM. V lost 0 bases, J lost 5 bases, and 11 bases lay in between. The CDR3 has 15 residues. The CDR3 region is CASSLWQGGYQPQHF. The CDR3 DNA follows: TGTGCCAGCAGTTTATGGCAGGGCGGGTATCAGCCCCAGCATTTT.

The table lists this clone with a few counts. CDR3 in DNA: TGTGCCAGCAGTGAAGTTGGCGGGAACCTGGTGCGGGAGCAGTTCTTC. Amino acids: CASSEVGGNLVREQFF. This chain connects TRBV6-1 to TRBJ2-1, with D perhaps matching TRBD2 (6 bases). Germline lookup yields CDR1 MNHNS and CDR2 SASEGT. Trimming removed 1 base at V and 10 bases at J, with 20 bases between. This CDR3 is 16 amino acids long.

This clone has only one observation. The CDR3 sequence is CASRLSTSGAYEQYF. CDR3 bases: TGTGCCAGCAGACTCTCGACTAGCGGAGCCTACGAGCAGTACTTC. V gene TRBV28 combines with J gene TRBJ2-7; 9 positions agree with TRBD2. The ends lost 6 bases at V and 2 bases at J; junction bases unmatched: 8. Germline V gene data show CDR1 as MDHEN and CDR2 as SYDVKM. The CDR3 loop spans 15 amino acids.

The gene calls are TRBV5-4 and TRBJ2-1, with D possibly being TRBD1 (6 bases). Trimming pared 4 bases from V and 9 bases from J, leaving 23 bases between. CDR3 length: 16 residues. The V gene's germline CDR1 is SGHNT and CDR2 YYREEE (reference sequence). Here the CDR3 DNA reads TGTGCCAGCAGCCCACCCCCCGGACAGCTGTGGGTTGAGCAGTTCTTC. Translated: CASSPPPGQLWVEQFF.

The chain is built from TRBV6-6 and TRBJ1-4; unclear D gene. In germline, CDR1 is MNHNY, CDR2 SVGAGI (reference sequence). The CDR3 length is 15 residues. Deletions cut 5 bases from V and 4 bases from J, with 14 bases between. The CDR3 reads CASSAHQLGNEKLFF. The CDR3 coding sequence is TGTGCCAGCAGTGCACACCAGTTGGGTAATGAAAAACTGTTTTTT.

V usage is TRBV7-8 and J usage is TRBJ2-7; a possible D gene is TRBD2 (6 bases). In germline, CDR1 is SGHVS, CDR2 FQNEAQ. Trimming removed 5 bases from V and 6 bases from J, with 14 bases in between. The length of the CDR3 is 13 residues. CDR3 region: CASSPTRIGEQYF. The CDR3 DNA sequence: TGTGCCAGCAGCCCGACTAGAATCGGCGAGCAGTACTTC.

The chain has TRBV5-4 and TRBJ1-1; D is unclear. CDR3 length equals 14 residues. Germline-derived CDR1 and CDR2 are SGHNT and YYREEE (reference sequence). Trimming removed 4 bases from V and 3 bases from J, with 13 bases in between. CDR3 residues: CASSVGSKDTEAFF. CDR3 nucleotides: TGTGCCAGCAGCGTCGGATCAAAGGACACTGAAGCTTTCTTT.

The chain links TRBV30 to TRBJ1-5; no firm D call. Trimming pared 1 base from V and 10 bases from J, leaving 14 bases between. The CDR3 consists of 13 residues. The germline V gene has CDR1 GTSNPN and CDR2 SVGIG (reference sequence). The CDR3 bases are TGTGCCTGGAGTGGGACCAGGTTTGCCCCCCAGCATTTT. This gives the protein CAWSGTRFAPQHF.

The CDR3 coding sequence is TGTGCCAGTAGTCAAGACAGGGAGGGCTACAATGAGCAGTTCTTC. Translated, it gives CASSQDREGYNEQFF. V usage is TRBV19 and J usage is TRBJ2-1; D assignment may be TRBD1 or TRBD2 (7 bases each). The CDR3 extends over 15 amino acids. Germline V gene data show CDR1 as LNHDA and CDR2 as SQIVND (reference sequence). The V gene lost 5 bases and the J gene lost 3 bases, with 14 bases spanning the gap.

The rearrangement joins TRBV6-4 to TRBJ2-2; perhaps TRBD1 as D (6 bases). This CDR3 spans 14 amino acids. V dropped 4 bases and J dropped 4 bases, with 10 bases sitting between them. The V gene's germline CDR1 is MRHNA and CDR2 SNTAGT. DNA of the CDR3: TGTGCCAGCAGTGGGGACACGAGCACCGGGGAGCTGTTTTTT. Its protein is CASSGDTSTGELFF.

The chain carries TRBV2 and TRBJ2-2; TRBD2 might be the D (6 bases). Looked up from germline, CDR1 is SNHLY and CDR2 is FYNNEI. CDR3 length: 18 amino acids. V gave up 7 bases and J gave up 7 bases, with 28 bases separating them. Written as DNA, the CDR3 is TGTGCCAGCATTACCTCGGGACTTCGCCAGGTTGAGGGCGGGGAGCTGTTTTTT. Translation gives CASITSGLRQVEGGELFF.

This clone has only a few counts. This rearrangement joins TRBV6-1 to TRBJ2-7; D gene uncertain. The CDR3 spans 10 residues. From germline, CDR1 is MNHNS and CDR2 SASEGT. V lost 6 bases to trimming and J lost 4 bases, with 4 bases between them. The CDR3 region is CASSPYEQYF. In DNA, the CDR3 is TGTGCCAGCAGCCCTTACGAGCAGTACTTC.

A few counts support this clone. V is TRBV5-4 and J is TRBJ2-1, with D uncertain. The CDR3 is 14 residues long. With 0 bases removed from V and 0 bases from J, the gap between germline ends came to 4 bases. Germline V gene data show CDR1 as SGHNT and CDR2 as YYREEE (reference sequence). DNA of the CDR3: TGTGCCAGCAGCTTGGGGGTCTCCTACAATGAGCAGTTCTTC. It specifies CASSLGVSYNEQFF.